Each of the 10 T cell receptor beta chains below was sequenced from the same sample in a study of blood T cell repertoires in COVID-19. Clones were sequenced by immunoSEQ multiplex PCR, and TCRdb holds only the in-frame ones, with some missing. The sample lists some 140,000 clones; about 86% were seen once. Sequences were obtained from PBMCs or T cells enriched from blood (not recorded which). Receptors originate from a man between 35 and 55 years old with acute COVID-19.

The CDR3 DNA is TGTGCCAGCAGCTTTGTGGGGGCAGACCATGAGCAGTTCTTC. Its protein product is CASSFVGADHEQFF. The chain combines TRBV5-5 with TRBJ2-1; possibly TRBD1 for D (6 bases). V lost 2 bases to trimming and J lost 8 bases, with 14 bases between them. CDR3 length: 14 amino acids. Germline V gives CDR1 SGHKS, CDR2 YYEKEE (reference sequence).

This rearrangement joins TRBV6-5 to TRBJ1-1, with D possibly matching TRBD1 (6 bases). Germline V gene sequence: CDR1 MNHEY, CDR2 SVGAGI. This CDR3 is built from 13 residues. Trimming took 4 bases from V and 4 from J, leaving 10 bases between them. This chain's CDR3 is CASSLQGGTEAFF. CDR3 in DNA: TGTGCCAGCAGTTTACAGGGTGGCACTGAAGCTTTCTTT.

V usage is TRBV7-2 and J usage is TRBJ1-3; TRBD1 matches at 10 bases. Germline assignment: CDR1 SGHTA and CDR2 FQGNSA. CDR3 length: 17 amino acids. The J segment lost 3 bases and the V segment lost 6 bases, leaving 11 bases of the junction unmatched. CDR3 region: CASSRPGTGESGNTIYF. In DNA form, the CDR3 reads TGTGCCAGCAGTCGGCCCGGGACAGGGGAAAGTGGAAACACCATATATTTT.

The chain joins TRBV5-6 to TRBJ1-4; tentative D call: TRBD1 (5 bases). CDR1 and CDR2 (germline): SGHDT, YYEEEE. Between the trimmed V and J ends, which lost 2 bases and 7 bases, there was a span of 9 bases. This CDR3 is 13 amino acids long. The CDR3 DNA follows: TGTGCCAGCAGCTTAAAGGGGCGTGAAAAACTGTTTTTT. Amino acids: CASSLKGREKLFF.

The CDR3 bases are TGCAGCGTTACCCGACAGACCAACACTGAAGCTTTCTTT. Its protein is CSVTRQTNTEAFF. The rearrangement joins TRBV29-1 to TRBJ1-1, with D perhaps matching TRBD1 (5 bases). Germline CDR1 and CDR2: SQVTM and ANQGSEA. The CDR3 extends over 13 amino acids. V lost 5 bases and J lost 2, with 12 bases in between.

V gene TRBV6-4 combines with J gene TRBJ1-5; D is unresolved. Germline V lookup: CDR1 MRHNA, CDR2 SNTAGT. This CDR3 comprises 14 residues. V was shortened by 0 bases and J by 0 bases, with 3 bases between the two germline ends. Here the CDR3 DNA reads TGTGCCAGCAGTGACTCGTATAGCAATCAGCCCCAGCATTTT. Translating gives CASSDSYSNQPQHF.

V is TRBV28 and J is TRBJ2-7, with D uncertain. V lost 6 bases and J lost 2, with 11 bases in between. The germline V gene has CDR1 MDHEN and CDR2 SYDVKM. This CDR3 has 13 amino acids. The CDR3 region has the DNA TGTGCCAGCAGCGGTACTCATACCTACGAGCAGTACTTC. Protein: CASSGTHTYEQYF. The full variable domain, its missing parts supplied by reference TRBV28 and TRBJ2-7, is DVKVTQSSRYLVKRTGEKVFLECVQDMDHENMFWYRQDPGLGLRLIYFSYDVKMKEKGDIPEGYSVSREKKERFSLILESASTNQTSMYLCASSGTHTYEQYFGPGTRLTVT.

J is TRBJ2-7 and V is TRBV6-5; maybe TRBD1 (7 bases). Germline V gives CDR1 MNHEY, CDR2 SVGAGI. V dropped 6 bases and J dropped 4 bases, with 19 bases sitting between them. CDR3 length: 15 amino acids. The CDR3 loop reads CASRVEAGGSYEQYF. The CDR3 bases are TGTGCCAGCAGGGTCGAGGCAGGGGGGAGTTACGAGCAGTACTTC.

The chain links TRBV29-1 to TRBJ2-4; a weak D match, TRBD2 (5 bases). The CDR3 is 15 amino acids. Germline V gene sequence: CDR1 SQVTM, CDR2 ANQGSEA. The V end lost 4 bases, the J end lost 0 bases, and 13 bases lay between the germline ends. In DNA form, the CDR3 reads TGCAGCGTTGGGGGTGAGGGTCTAGCCAAAAACATTCAGTACTTC. The encoded protein is CSVGGEGLAKNIQYF.

The table lists this clone with a count of one. This rearrangement joins TRBV4-1 to TRBJ1-1; unclear D gene. Germline V gene lookup returns CDR1 MGHRA and CDR2 YSYEKL. The CDR3 is made up of 16 amino acids. V lost 0 bases and J 1 base, leaving 12 bases between the germline ends. CDR3 nucleotide sequence: TGCGCCAGCAGCCAAGATCCCACAGTGGGGAACACTGAAGCTTTCTTT. Encoded protein: CASSQDPTVGNTEAFF.